The 8 T cell receptor beta chains in this list originate from one sample, sequenced in a study of cytomegalovirus exposure and HLA in healthy donors. The PCR had 60 Vbeta and 13 Jbeta primers. Sequencing was performed with immunoSEQ multiplex PCR; in TCRdb, only in-frame clones are kept and a portion is missing. The repertoire holds 150,000 to 160,000 clones, with about 76% as singletons. Input material: PBMCs. These receptor sequences come from a man aged 25 to 40 in good health and CMV-seropositive.

This clone has more than one count but fewer than ten. V gene TRBV27 combines with J gene TRBJ2-2, with 7 positions matching TRBD2. This CDR3 has 19 residues. Germline V CDR1 and CDR2: MNHEY, SMNVEV (reference sequence). Trimming took 2 bases from V and 3 from J; bases not matched to a gene: 15. CDR3 sequence: CASSLSPSGDFFDTGELFF. The DNA of the CDR3 is TGTGCCAGCAGTTTAAGCCCTAGCGGTGATTTTTTCGACACCGGGGAGCTGTTTTTT.

The chain couples TRBV5-8 to TRBJ1-3, with D perhaps matching TRBD1 (6 bases). CDR3 length equals 16 residues. Germline lookup yields CDR1 SGHTS and CDR2 YDEGEE. V lost 4 bases and J 0 bases, leaving 14 bases between the germline ends. The CDR3 loop reads CASSTKGGASGNTIYF. The CDR3 coding sequence is TGTGCCAGCAGCACTAAAGGGGGGGCCTCTGGAAACACCATATATTTT.

With respect to this clone: Other DNA sequences in this specimen translate into the identical CDR3. The chain uses TRBV18 and TRBJ2-7, with TRBD2 identical over 8 bases. The J segment lost 0 bases and the V segment lost 3 bases, leaving 4 bases of the junction unmatched. This CDR3 spans 15 amino acids. CDR1 and CDR2 (germline): KGHSH, LQKENI. The CDR3 is CASSPTSGLSYEQYF. The CDR3 coding sequence is TGTGCCAGCTCACCTACTAGCGGTCTCTCCTACGAGCAGTACTTC.

The chain links TRBV28 to TRBJ1-1; D remains ambiguous. The CDR3 consists of 14 residues. The germline V and J ends were trimmed by 5 bases and 0 bases, with 10 bases remaining between them. Germline V lookup: CDR1 MDHEN, CDR2 SYDVKM. The CDR3 here is CASSRRLMNTEAFF. As DNA, the CDR3 is TGTGCCAGCAGTCGACGACTGATGAACACTGAAGCTTTCTTT.

In DNA, the CDR3 is TGTGCCAGCAGCCCCGGGACAGTGGGACTTTACTATGGCTACACCTTC. It codes for CASSPGTVGLYYGYTF. The chain has TRBV7-3 and TRBJ1-2, with 7 positions matching TRBD1. Trimming cost V 5 bases and J 3 bases; bases outside gene matches: 12. The germline V gene encodes CDR1 SGHTA and CDR2 FQGTGA. The CDR3 spans 16 residues.

The chain has TRBV19 and TRBJ2-1, with 8 bases fitting TRBD2. The germline CDR1 and CDR2 sequences are LNHDA and SQIVND (reference sequence). The CDR3 runs to 15 residues. V gave up 4 bases and J gave up 3 bases; unmatched junction bases: 5. The DNA of the CDR3 is TGTGCCAGTAGTAAGGCAGCGGGAGACTACAATGAGCAGTTCTTC. It encodes CASSKAAGDYNEQFF.

This chain connects TRBV7-2 to TRBJ1-3, with D possibly matching TRBD1 (5 bases). Deletions cut 4 bases from V and 4 bases from J, with 17 bases between. CDR3 length equals 16 residues. The germline gives CDR1 SGHTA, CDR2 FQGNSA. The CDR3 here is CASSSHGGMQGNTIYF. DNA for the CDR3: TGTGCCAGCAGCTCCCATGGGGGGATGCAAGGAAACACCATATATTTT.

The chain links TRBV12-5 to TRBJ1-1; a possible D gene is TRBD1 (5 bases). The CDR3 totals 13 residues. The V gene's germline CDR1 is LGHNT and CDR2 FRNRAP. Trimming cost V 6 bases and J 2 bases, with 10 bases left between them. The CDR3 coding sequence is TGTGCTAGTGGCTCCAGGGTCAACACTGAAGCTTTCTTT. Protein: CASGSRVNTEAFF.